A single sample is the source of the 6 T cell receptor beta chains below, sequenced in a study of response to subunit inactivated influenza vaccine. TCRdb called the RT-PCR reads again in MiXCR, with one record for every CDR3 protein. This sample has approximately 730,000 distinct CDR3 sequences, with around 13% found just once. Sequencing used PBMCs from blood, obtained roughly 15 days before vaccination. These receptors were collected from a man aged 45-65 years who received an inactivated influenza vaccine.

This clonotype was counted many times. The V and J genes are TRBV29-1 and TRBJ2-7, with unresolved D. Looked up from germline, CDR1 is SQVTM and CDR2 is ANQGSEA. Trimming took off 4 bases at V and 2 bases at J, with 12 bases between the two ends. The CDR3 sequence is 13 residues long. CDR3 DNA sequence: TGCAGCGTTGGAATGGAGAGACCCTACGAGCAGTACTTC. It translates to CSVGMERPYEQYF.

The chain joins TRBV29-1 to TRBJ2-1; D ambiguous. CDR1 is SQVTM and CDR2 is ANQGSEA in the germline V gene. There are 10 residues in the CDR3. Trimming cost V 6 bases and J 10 bases, with 10 bases left between them. The CDR3 loop reads CSVSVTEQFF. The CDR3 DNA sequence: TGCAGCGTGAGCGTTACGGAGCAGTTCTTC.

This clonotype was observed many times. V and J are TRBV7-6 and TRBJ1-6; D may be TRBD1 (6 bases). The germline CDR1 and CDR2 sequences are SGHVS and FNYEAQ. The CDR3 totals 16 residues. Between the trimmed V and J ends, which lost 5 bases and 7 bases, there was a span of 18 bases. The CDR3 is CASSPLPRGGNSPLHF. CDR3 nucleotides: TGTGCCAGCAGCCCGCTGCCCAGGGGTGGAAATTCACCCCTCCACTTT.

The chain carries TRBV18 and TRBJ2-1, with a tentative D call TRBD1 (6 bases). The germline V gene encodes CDR1 KGHSH and CDR2 LQKENI. V was trimmed by 2 bases and J by 8 bases, leaving 13 bases between them. This CDR3 contains 14 residues. This CDR3 reads CASSPRDTLDEQFF. The CDR3 coding sequence is TGTGCCAGCTCACCAAGGGACACCTTGGATGAGCAGTTCTTC.

This clonotype was seen ten or more times. The chain employs TRBV28 and TRBJ1-5; D is perhaps TRBD1 (6 bases). Between the trimmed V and J ends, which lost 6 bases and 6 bases, there was a span of 18 bases. Germline V gives CDR1 MDHEN, CDR2 SYDVKM. The CDR3 is 15 amino acids. CDR3 residues: CASRGYRDIGQPQHF. As DNA, the CDR3 is TGTGCCAGCAGGGGGTACAGGGACATAGGTCAGCCCCAGCATTTT.

V and J are TRBV5-1 and TRBJ2-7, with 7 bases that match TRBD1. CDR1 is SGHRS, CDR2 YFSETQ, per germline. V lost 2 bases, J lost 2 bases, and 4 bases stayed unmatched. The length of the CDR3 is 14 residues. This CDR3 reads CASSFDRVAYEQYF. CDR3 bases: TGCGCCAGCAGCTTCGACAGGGTAGCCTACGAGCAGTACTTC.